This T cell receptor beta chain was sequenced during a study of cytomegalovirus exposure and HLA in healthy donors. Clones were sequenced by immunoSEQ multiplex PCR, and TCRdb holds only the in-frame ones, with some missing. The sample contains about 360,000 clones, 86% of which appear only once. The CDR3 spans 13 residues. Per germline, CDR1 SNHLY and CDR2 FYNNEI. The V end was cut by 7 bases, the J end by 8 bases, with 17 bases between. The sample consisted of PBMCs. The TCR was taken from a woman between 18 and 29 years old in good health and CMV-seronegative. This chain uses TRBV2 with TRBJ1-2; the D gene is possibly TRBD1 (5 bases). The CDR3 reads CASTPIGGVGYTF. The CDR3 region has the DNA TGTGCCAGCACCCCGATTGGGGGGGTGGGCTACACCTTC.